This T cell receptor beta chain was recorded in a study of shared clonotypes between healthy human individuals. The CDR3 contains 18 residues. V lost 1 base and J 0 bases, leaving 17 bases between the germline ends. Germline CDR1 reads PRHDT; CDR2 reads FYEKMQ (reference sequence). Only CD45RO-negative cells positively selected for CCR7 counted as naive CD8 cells, so terminally differentiated effector memory CD45RA+ cells were excluded. Generated by immunoSEQ multiplex PCR, the TCRdb table keeps only in-frame clones and is missing some. Of about 1,900,000 clones in the sample, over 85% are singletons; the top ten hold around 1.2%.

This receptor was identified in a man younger than 35 in good health. The chain links TRBV13 to TRBJ2-3; a possible D gene is TRBD1 (6 bases). Input material: naive CD8+ T cells sorted from blood. CDR3 loop: CASSLVFPAGTSTDTQYF. DNA for the CDR3: TGTGCCAGCAGCTTAGTTTTCCCCGCCGGGACAAGCACAGATACGCAGTATTTT.